This record looks at one TCR beta chain sequence and its context. Its antigen is unknown. Researchers used genomic DNA as the template to profile TCR beta VDJ and CDR3. In TCRdb, the reads were re-called with MiXCR into one record per CDR3 protein. The sample includes 250,000 to 350,000 distinct CDR3 sequences, approximately 60% of them seen just once. The V gene lost 5 bases and the J gene lost 4 bases, with 12 bases spanning the gap. CDR3 size: 13 residues. CDR1 is DFQATT, CDR2 SNEGSKA, per germline (reference sequence). Patients selected for sequencing had displayed CD8+CD57+ cell expansion by flow cytometry. In all patients, the disease was severe acquired aplastic anemia. No patient had been given any therapy when blood was sampled. This sample was taken from a study of CD8+CD57+ T cells in acquired aplastic anemia. Whole-study context: Sorted cells (CD4+ and CD8+) yielded DNA amounts that averaged around 3.5 ug.

Study results and limitations: Shared by patients and controls, 25 to 35 CD8+ CDR3s were abundant in patients.

The V and J genes are TRBV20-1 and TRBJ1-3; no definite D call. Sequencing input: sorted CD4+, CD8+, or CD8+CD57+ T cells (not recorded which) from PBMCs. This receptor was identified in a human donor with aplastic anemia. CDR3 residues: CSAGMDRGNTIYF. CDR3 DNA: TGCAGTGCTGGTATGGACCGAGGAAACACCATATATTTT.